This T cell receptor beta chain comes out of a study of blood T cell repertoires in COVID-19. About the research overall: COVID-19 samples collected from the United States, Italy and Spain covered acute and convalescent phases. From T cells, B-cell-depleted T cells, or PBMCs came the material, which was cDNA or gDNA.

Germline V gene lookup returns CDR1 SGHAT and CDR2 FQNNGV. CDR3 length: 13 residues. V was trimmed by 0 bases and J by 5 bases, leaving 7 bases between them. Here immunoSEQ multiplex PCR was the method, and the copy in TCRdb shows in-frame clones only, minus some. The sample has 250,000 to 400,000 clones; about nine tenths are singletons. Followed over time, Seattle patients had been enrolled while infection was active. The V call is TRBV11-2, the J call TRBJ1-2; tentatively, D is TRBD1 (5 bases). This sequence was found in a woman aged 25 to 39 with COVID-19, enrolled during active disease. The sample taken for sequencing was peripheral blood. This CDR3 is CASSLEGGYGYTF. In DNA, the CDR3 is TGTGCCAGCAGCTTAGAGGGGGGGTATGGCTACACCTTC.